Below are 23 T cell receptor beta chains sequenced from a single sample in a study of beta chain features in type 1 diabetes (dated by TCRdb to 2016 to 2019). Library preparation employed the immunoSEQ multiplex PCR assay. All of the isolated RNA was reverse transcribed with the High Capacity cDNA Reverse Transcription Kit, so expressed TCRB transcripts were sequenced. In its TCRdb copy, this immuneACCESS table keeps in-frame sequences only and misses some clones. Where compared with another copy, unresolved V genes explain less than half of these, and the others have no known cause. Recorded for this sample are 150,000 or so clones; under 60% of them occurred a single time. 0.35% to 0.45% of the sample goes to the ten largest clones. Source material: Tregs from blood. The label giving this sample's cell subset or site can be read as: regulatory CD4+ T cells. Receptors were obtained from a man younger than 35 in good health.

This sequence joins TRBV18 and TRBJ2-3; D not resolved. Germline assignment: CDR1 KGHSH and CDR2 LQKENI. There are 14 residues in the CDR3. Deletions cut 7 bases from V and 3 bases from J, with 14 bases between. The CDR3 DNA is TGTGCCAGCTTCAGGTCGGTCTTTACAGATACGCAGTATTTT. Protein product: CASFRSVFTDTQYF.

This clone turned up a few times. The chain joins TRBV6-6 to TRBJ2-2, with TRBD2 identical over 8 bases. CDR3 size: 15 residues. Germline loops: CDR1 MNHNY, CDR2 SVGAGI (reference sequence). Trimming cost V 6 bases and J 0 bases; bases outside gene matches: 3. In DNA form, the CDR3 reads TGTGCCAGCAGATTTAGCGGGGCGAACACCGGGGAGCTGTTTTTT. It is translated as CASRFSGANTGELFF.

The chain is built from TRBV5-4 and TRBJ2-1, with 7 bases lining up with TRBD2. Per germline, CDR1 SGHNT and CDR2 YYREEE (reference sequence). The CDR3 runs 15 residues. The V and J ends lost 5 bases and 5 bases, in that order; junction bases with no gene match: 10. DNA for the CDR3: TGTGCCAGCAGACAACGCCCTAGCGGCGACAATGAGCAGTTCTTC. Protein sequence: CASRQRPSGDNEQFF.

The CDR3 loop reads CASSQGSRRLSSSEAFF. Written as DNA, the CDR3 is TGTGCCAGCAGCCAAGGTTCTCGGAGGCTCTCGTCGTCTGAAGCTTTCTTT. The V call is TRBV4-2, the J call TRBJ1-1; D remains ambiguous. The V end lost 1 base, the J end lost 6 bases, and 21 bases lay between the germline ends. CDR1 and CDR2 (germline): LGHNA, YNFKEQ. This CDR3 is built from 17 residues.

This clone has a handful of counts. The chain employs TRBV6-6 and TRBJ2-7; TRBD2 agrees at 7 bases. CDR1 and CDR2 from the germline V gene are MNHNY and SVGAGI (reference sequence). The CDR3 covers 15 residues. Trimming at V came to 6 bases and at J to 1 base, leaving 9 bases not matched to a gene. As DNA, the CDR3 is TGTGCCAGCAGCCGACTTCGGGGGGTTTCCTACGAGCAGTACTTC. This gives the protein CASSRLRGVSYEQYF.

The V and J genes are TRBV7-2 and TRBJ1-3; D is possibly TRBD1 (5 bases). The CDR3 sequence is 17 residues long. The germline V gene has CDR1 SGHTA and CDR2 FQGNSA. Trimming removed 2 bases from V and 0 bases from J, with 14 bases in between. The DNA of the CDR3 is TGTGCCAGCAGCTTACGGGCTGGGGCGTTCTCTGGAAACACCATATATTTT. Protein product: CASSLRAGAFSGNTIYF.

The chain recombines TRBV27 with TRBJ2-1; D is perhaps TRBD2 (6 bases). This CDR3 region has 14 residues. Trimming stripped 3 bases from V and 8 bases from J, with 14 bases between. Germline values: CDR1 MNHEY, CDR2 SMNVEV (reference sequence). The CDR3 sequence is CASSFRRVGDEQFF. The DNA of the CDR3 is TGTGCCAGCAGTTTCCGGAGGGTAGGCGATGAGCAGTTCTTC.

This clone was detected a few times. The chain has TRBV7-9 and TRBJ2-3; 7 bases align to TRBD2. Trimming at V came to 4 bases and at J to 2 bases, leaving 9 bases not matched to a gene. CDR1 is SEHNR and CDR2 is FQNEAQ in the germline V gene (reference sequence). The CDR3 is made up of 16 amino acids. Written as DNA, the CDR3 is TGTGCCAGCAGCTGGGAGGGAGCGGGGTTCACAGATACGCAGTATTTT. Amino acid sequence: CASSWEGAGFTDTQYF.

This clone has only a few counts. This chain links TRBV5-1 with TRBJ1-5; possible D gene TRBD1, 5 bases. CDR1 is SGHRS, CDR2 YFSETQ, per germline. The CDR3 runs to 14 residues. V was trimmed by 3 bases and J by 2 bases, leaving 9 bases between them. The CDR3, as DNA: TGCGCCAGCAGCTCGCAGGGTGGCAATCAGCCCCAGCATTTT. Protein sequence: CASSSQGGNQPQHF. Using reference TRBV5-1 and TRBJ1-5 for the parts outside the CDR3, the full variable domain is KAGVTQTPRYLIKTRGQQVTLSCSPISGHRSVSWYQQTPGQGLQFLFEYFSETQRNKGNFPGRFSGRQFSNSRSEMNVSTLELGDSALYLCASSSQGGNQPQHFGDGTRLSIL.

This chain connects TRBV27 to TRBJ2-3, with a possible D match to TRBD2 (6 bases). The CDR3 contains 13 residues. CDR1 MNHEY and CDR2 SMNVEV come from the germline V gene (reference sequence). Trimming shortened V by 4 bases and J by 7 bases, and 12 bases separated the two germline ends. The DNA of the CDR3 is TGTGCCAGCAGTTCGTACGGGACTTATACGCAGTATTTT. Amino acid sequence: CASSSYGTYTQYF.

V and J are TRBV28 and TRBJ1-5, with D possibly matching TRBD1 (5 bases). V dropped 3 bases and J dropped 5 bases, with 17 bases sitting between them. From germline, CDR1 is MDHEN and CDR2 SYDVKM. This CDR3 contains 16 residues. CDR3 loop: CASSLVRYRLDQPQHF. CDR3 sequence (DNA): TGTGCCAGCAGTTTGGTGAGATACAGGCTCGATCAGCCCCAGCATTTT.

The chain is built from TRBV30 and TRBJ1-5; D is possibly TRBD1 (5 bases). The CDR3 totals 14 residues. The V gene's germline CDR1 is GTSNPN and CDR2 SVGIG (reference sequence). The V and J ends lost 6 bases and 0 bases respectively, with 12 bases between them. The CDR3 here is CACSGLHSNQPQHF. As DNA, the CDR3 is TGTGCCTGCTCGGGACTACATAGCAATCAGCCCCAGCATTTT.

This clone occurred a few times. J is TRBJ1-3 and V is TRBV2; unclear D gene. CDR3 length: 14 amino acids. Trimming removed 1 base from V and 0 bases from J, with 4 bases in between. The V gene's germline CDR1 is SNHLY and CDR2 FYNNEI. CDR3 sequence reads: CASSEGSSGNTIYF. As DNA, the CDR3 is TGTGCCAGCAGTGAAGGCAGCTCTGGAAACACCATATATTTT. Full variable domain (outside the CDR3, taken from reference TRBV2 and TRBJ1-3): EPEVTQTPSHQVTQMGQEVILRCVPISNHLYFYWYRQILGQKVEFLVSFYNNEISEKSEIFDDQFSVERPDGSNFTLKIRSTKLEDSAMYFCASSEGSSGNTIYFGEGSWLTVV.

This chain connects TRBV9 to TRBJ2-3; 8 bases are a match to TRBD2. The CDR3 spans 14 residues. J was trimmed by 2 bases and V by 6 bases; bases with no gene match: 5. Germline CDR1 and CDR2: SGDLS and YYNGEE. The CDR3 DNA reads TGTGCCAGCACCCGACTAGCGCCCACAGATACGCAGTATTTT. This sequence encodes CASTRLAPTDTQYF.

V gene TRBV19 combines with J gene TRBJ2-7; maybe TRBD2 (5 bases). CDR3 length: 15 amino acids. V was shortened by 3 bases and J by 7 bases, with 19 bases between the two germline ends. Germline CDR1 and CDR2: LNHDA and SQIVND (reference sequence). The CDR3 loop is CASSMRFKLPGEQYF. The CDR3 DNA follows: TGTGCCAGTAGTATGAGGTTTAAGCTCCCGGGGGAGCAGTACTTC.

This clone has just a few counts. The chain couples TRBV29-1 to TRBJ2-1, with 8 nucleotides matching TRBD2. This CDR3 region has 14 residues. Germline loops: CDR1 SQVTM, CDR2 ANQGSEA. Losses at the gene ends were 6 bases for V and 4 bases for J; bases not matched to a gene: 8. The CDR3 protein is CSVQDGGGYNEQFF. CDR3 DNA sequence: TGCAGCGTCCAGGACGGGGGGGGGTACAATGAGCAGTTCTTC.

In this sample, this clone turned up a few times. The chain employs TRBV6-6 and TRBJ2-6, with D possibly matching TRBD1 (6 bases). CDR3 length equals 14 residues. Per germline, CDR1 MNHNY and CDR2 SVGAGI (reference sequence). V was trimmed by 1 base and J by 9 bases, leaving 10 bases between them. The CDR3 here is CASSYWGRGNVLTF. The CDR3 DNA reads TGTGCCAGCAGTTACTGGGGCAGGGGCAACGTCCTGACTTTC.

The V gene is TRBV6-6, the J gene TRBJ2-5, with TRBD2 matching over 9 bases. Germline V gene sequence: CDR1 MNHNY, CDR2 SVGAGI (reference sequence). CDR3 length: 15 amino acids. Germline trimming cut 8 bases from V and 1 base from J; bases unmatched to any gene: 8. CDR3 amino acids: CASAYSGGAQETQYF. The CDR3 bases are TGTGCCAGCGCGTATAGCGGGGGTGCCCAAGAGACCCAGTACTTC.

Only one count was recorded for this clone. Likely a read error: the CDR3 ends without its conserved phenylalanine or tryptophan. The V call is TRBV15, the J call TRBJ1-2; 9 nucleotides line up with TRBD1. The V segment lost 5 bases and the J segment 3 bases; nucleotides outside the gene matches: 4. Germline lookup yields CDR1 LNHNV and CDR2 YYDKDF (reference sequence). The CDR3 contains 14 residues. This CDR3 reads CATSARTGDYGYTL. CDR3 DNA: TGTGCCACCAGCGCTCGGACAGGGGACTATGGCTACACCCTC.

The gene calls are TRBV4-1 and TRBJ2-7; the match to TRBD2 covers 7 bases. The germline V gene encodes CDR1 MGHRA and CDR2 YSYEKL. Trimming cost V 0 bases and J 9 bases; bases outside gene matches: 11. CDR3 length: 15 residues. CDR3 protein: CASSQDSSSGLGQYF. CDR3 bases: TGCGCCAGCAGCCAAGATTCTTCTAGCGGCTTAGGGCAGTACTTC.

This clone has only a few counts. V usage is TRBV5-1 and J usage is TRBJ1-1, with 9 bases aligning to TRBD1. Germline V gives CDR1 SGHRS, CDR2 YFSETQ. This CDR3 is 13 amino acids long. V dropped 4 bases and J dropped 6; count of bases not matched to a gene: 4. CDR3 sequence reads: CASSERQGAEAFF. CDR3 bases: TGCGCCAGCAGCGAACGACAGGGGGCTGAAGCTTTCTTT.

This rearrangement joins TRBV2 to TRBJ2-1, with 11 nucleotides matching TRBD1. The CDR3 has 15 amino acids. V shed 5 bases, J shed 10 bases, and the junction held 10 bases outside the gene matches. Germline V gene sequence: CDR1 SNHLY, CDR2 FYNNEI. CDR3 loop: CASSRDRGDFREQFF. The CDR3 DNA reads as TGTGCCAGCAGTCGGGACAGGGGGGACTTTAGGGAGCAGTTCTTC.

This rearrangement joins TRBV4-1 to TRBJ2-1, with TRBD2 matching over 8 bases. Germline V gene data show CDR1 as MGHRA and CDR2 as YSYEKL. Trimming removed 3 bases from V and 4 bases from J; junction bases left unmatched: 2. This CDR3 comprises 14 residues. CDR3 loop: CASSQVAGYNEQFF. The CDR3 DNA follows: TGCGCCAGCAGCCAGGTAGCGGGGTACAATGAGCAGTTCTTC.